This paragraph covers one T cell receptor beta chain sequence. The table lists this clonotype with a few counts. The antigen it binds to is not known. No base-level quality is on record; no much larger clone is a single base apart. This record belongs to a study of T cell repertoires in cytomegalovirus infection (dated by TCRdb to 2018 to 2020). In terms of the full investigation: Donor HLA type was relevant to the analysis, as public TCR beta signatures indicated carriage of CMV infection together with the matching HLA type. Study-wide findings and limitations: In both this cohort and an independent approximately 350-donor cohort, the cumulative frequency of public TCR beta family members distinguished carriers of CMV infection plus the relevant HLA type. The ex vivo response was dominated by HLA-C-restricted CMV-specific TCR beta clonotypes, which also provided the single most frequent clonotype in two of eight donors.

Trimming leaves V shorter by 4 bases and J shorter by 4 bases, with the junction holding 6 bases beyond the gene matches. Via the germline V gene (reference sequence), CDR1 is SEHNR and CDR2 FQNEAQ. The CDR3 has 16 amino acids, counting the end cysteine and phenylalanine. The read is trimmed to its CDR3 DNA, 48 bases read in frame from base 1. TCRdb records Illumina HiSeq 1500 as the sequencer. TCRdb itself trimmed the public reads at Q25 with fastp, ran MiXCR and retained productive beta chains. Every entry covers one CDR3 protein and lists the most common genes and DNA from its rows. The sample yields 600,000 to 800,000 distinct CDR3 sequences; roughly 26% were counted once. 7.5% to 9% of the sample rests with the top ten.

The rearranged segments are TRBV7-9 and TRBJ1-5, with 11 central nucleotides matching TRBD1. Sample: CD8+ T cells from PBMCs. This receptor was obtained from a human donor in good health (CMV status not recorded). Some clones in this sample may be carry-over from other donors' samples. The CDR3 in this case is CASSSTGQGANQPQHF. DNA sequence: TGTGCCAGCAGCTCAACAGGACAGGGGGCAAATCAGCCCCAGCATTTT.